These 18 T cell receptor beta chains were all obtained from the same sample, sequenced in a study of cytomegalovirus exposure and HLA in healthy donors. Use of 60 Vbeta and 13 Jbeta primers characterized the PCR. The repertoire was sequenced with immunoSEQ multiplex PCR; TCRdb's copy has only in-frame clones and lacks some. The sample yields about 150,000 clones, of which the top ten take up under 2%. The sequenced sample was PBMCs. Source of these receptors: a woman aged 50 to 60 in good health and CMV-seronegative.

The chain has TRBV28 and TRBJ2-2, with D unclear. The length of the CDR3 is 13 residues. Germline V lookup: CDR1 MDHEN, CDR2 SYDVKM. V was pared by 6 bases and J by 1 base, with 6 bases between. The CDR3 DNA sequence: TGTGCCAGCAGAACAGTGAACACCGGGGAGCTGTTTTTT. Its protein is CASRTVNTGELFF. The complete variable domain, with remaining parts taken from reference TRBV28 and TRBJ2-2, reads DVKVTQSSRYLVKRTGEKVFLECVQDMDHENMFWYRQDPGLGLRLIYFSYDVKMKEKGDIPEGYSVSREKKERFSLILESASTNQTSMYLCASRTVNTGELFFGEGSRLTVL.

V usage is TRBV6-4 and J usage is TRBJ2-2, with TRBD1 matching over 9 bases. From germline, CDR1 is MRHNA and CDR2 SNTAGT. J was trimmed by 8 bases and V by 3 bases; bases with no gene match: 4. The CDR3 has 14 residues. Written as DNA, the CDR3 is TGTGCCAGCAGTGAGGACAGGGGACAAGGGGAGCTGTTTTTT. It encodes CASSEDRGQGELFF.

V gene TRBV6-5 combines with J gene TRBJ2-3, with unresolved D. Germline V gives CDR1 MNHEY, CDR2 SVGAGI. V lost 5 bases and J 2 bases, leaving 11 bases between the germline ends. The CDR3 is 14 amino acids. Here the CDR3 DNA reads TGTGCCAGCAGTCCACAGCCGATCACAGATACGCAGTATTTT. Translated: CASSPQPITDTQYF.

The rearrangement links TRBV11-2 to TRBJ1-5; possible D gene TRBD1, 5 bases. V gave up 5 bases and J gave up 6 bases, with 11 bases separating them. This CDR3 is 13 amino acids long. CDR1 and CDR2 (germline): SGHAT, FQNNGV. In nucleotides, the CDR3 is TGTGCCAGCAGCCGGACACGAAGTCAGCCCCAGCATTTT. This sequence encodes CASSRTRSQPQHF.

This rearrangement joins TRBV19 to TRBJ1-2, with D uncertain. Germline V gene data show CDR1 as LNHDA and CDR2 as SQIVND (reference sequence). The CDR3 has 11 residues. The ends were cut back, 3 bases at V and 3 bases at J, with 2 bases in the middle. For the CDR3, the DNA is TGTGCCAGTAGTATCGACTATGGCTACACCTTC. This gives the protein CASSIDYGYTF.

The chain links TRBV7-2 to TRBJ1-2; tentative D call: TRBD1 (6 bases). The CDR3 has 15 residues. V shed 0 bases and J shed 6 bases, with 14 bases lying between them. CDR1 SGHTA and CDR2 FQGNSA come from the germline V gene. This CDR3 is CASSLAAREGDGYTF. CDR3 DNA sequence: TGTGCCAGCAGCTTAGCGGCCAGGGAGGGGGATGGCTACACCTTC.

The J gene is TRBJ2-7, the V gene TRBV10-1; tentatively, D is TRBD1 (5 bases). Germline V CDR1 and CDR2: WNHNN, SYGVQD (reference sequence). V dropped 10 bases and J dropped 6 bases, with 25 bases sitting between them. The CDR3 is 15 residues long. DNA for the CDR3: TGCGCCATCGAGCCCCTGGGGTTAGGAAGGGGCGAGCAGTACTTC. It is translated as CAIEPLGLGRGEQYF.

The chain uses TRBV5-1 and TRBJ2-2, with a weak D call TRBD2 (5 bases). The germline V and J ends were trimmed by 4 bases and 6 bases, with 22 bases remaining between them. CDR3 size: 17 residues. CDR1 and CDR2 from the germline V gene are SGHRS and YFSETQ. CDR3 in DNA: TGCGCCAGCAGCCTGATCATGAGGGCAGGAACACCCGGGGAGCTGTTTTTT. Translated: CASSLIMRAGTPGELFF. The full variable domain, with the rest looked up from reference TRBV5-1 and TRBJ2-2, is KAGVTQTPRYLIKTRGQQVTLSCSPISGHRSVSWYQQTPGQGLQFLFEYFSETQRNKGNFPGRFSGRQFSNSRSEMNVSTLELGDSALYLCASSLIMRAGTPGELFFGEGSRLTVL.

This chain connects TRBV28 to TRBJ2-7; 8 positions agree with TRBD1. The CDR3 loop spans 14 amino acids. Per germline, CDR1 MDHEN and CDR2 SYDVKM. The J segment lost 5 bases and the V segment lost 4 bases, leaving 7 bases of the junction unmatched. DNA for the CDR3: TGTGCCAGCAGTTCGGGACAGGCGGTGGACGAGCAGTACTTC. This sequence encodes CASSSGQAVDEQYF.

The V and J genes are TRBV9 and TRBJ1-2; D gene uncertain. The ends were cut back, 1 base at V and 8 bases at J, with 18 bases in the middle. Germline V gene data show CDR1 as SGDLS and CDR2 as YYNGEE. The CDR3 consists of 15 residues. The CDR3 coding sequence is TGTGCCAGCAGCGTAATTGGGGAGCGCGGGGTAGGCTACACCTTC. Its translation: CASSVIGERGVGYTF.

With respect to this clone: The sample has other DNA sequences that encode this CDR3 too. For the CDR3, the DNA is TGTGCCAGCAGCTTAGCGGGACACTATAGCAATCAGCCCCAGCATTTT. This encodes CASSLAGHYSNQPQHF. This chain joins TRBV7-2 and TRBJ1-5; tentatively, D is TRBD1 (6 bases). V was shortened by 0 bases and J by 0 bases, with 9 bases between the two germline ends. The CDR3 loop spans 16 amino acids. Looked up from germline, CDR1 is SGHTA and CDR2 is FQGNSA.

The chain is built from TRBV14 and TRBJ1-3, with 9 bases matching TRBD1. The V gene's germline CDR1 is SGHDN and CDR2 FVKESK. V trimming: 3 bases; J trimming: 4 bases; junction bases outside the gene matches: 7. This CDR3 comprises 16 residues. The CDR3 is CASSHGGTGFGNTIYF. The CDR3 DNA sequence: TGTGCCAGCAGCCACGGAGGGACAGGGTTCGGAAACACCATATATTTT.

The chain couples TRBV7-7 to TRBJ2-2; 11 nucleotides align to TRBD2. This CDR3 contains 18 residues. Germline V gives CDR1 SSHAT, CDR2 FNYEAQ (reference sequence). Trimming removed 1 base from V and 4 bases from J; junction bases left unmatched: 8. The CDR3 is CASSLGTSGSIGTGELFF. DNA of the CDR3: TGTGCCAGCAGCTTAGGTACTAGCGGGAGTATTGGCACCGGGGAGCTGTTTTTT.

J is TRBJ1-1 and V is TRBV30, with 8 nucleotides matching TRBD1. This CDR3 has 12 residues. CDR1 is GTSNPN and CDR2 is SVGIG in the germline V gene (reference sequence). V trimming: 5 bases; J trimming: 5 bases; junction bases outside the gene matches: 4. The CDR3 DNA reads TGTGCCTGGGCCGACAGGGGTACTGAAGCTTTCTTT. Translating gives CAWADRGTEAFF.

V gene TRBV28 combines with J gene TRBJ1-4; 7 nucleotides agree with TRBD1. This CDR3 is built from 14 residues. Germline assignment: CDR1 MDHEN and CDR2 SYDVKM. V shed 6 bases and J 8 bases; nucleotides not matched to a gene: 9. The CDR3 reads CASRPDRVSEKLFF. CDR3 nucleotide sequence: TGTGCCAGCAGGCCCGACAGGGTGAGCGAAAAACTGTTTTTT. Full variable domain (remainder filled in from reference TRBV28 and TRBJ1-4): DVKVTQSSRYLVKRTGEKVFLECVQDMDHENMFWYRQDPGLGLRLIYFSYDVKMKEKGDIPEGYSVSREKKERFSLILESASTNQTSMYLCASRPDRVSEKLFFGSGTQLSVL.

The rearrangement uses TRBV7-9 and TRBJ2-5; 7 bases are a match to TRBD1. Germline values: CDR1 SEHNR, CDR2 FQNEAQ (reference sequence). V shed 5 bases, J shed 7 bases, and the junction held 16 bases outside the gene matches. The CDR3 extends over 16 amino acids. CDR3 coding DNA: TGTGCCAGCAGCGCGGACAGGTCACCGAGGGGCCGGACCCAGTACTTC. It specifies CASSADRSPRGRTQYF. The complete variable domain, with remaining parts taken from reference TRBV7-9 and TRBJ2-5, reads DTGVSQNPRHKITKRGQNVTFRCDPISEHNRLYWYRQTLGQGPEFLTYFQNEAQLEKSRLLSDRFSAERPKGSFSTLEIQRTEQGDSAMYLCASSADRSPRGRTQYFGPGTRLLVL.

The rearrangement joins TRBV19 to TRBJ1-2; D is possibly TRBD1 (5 bases). Deletions cut 8 bases from V and 6 bases from J, with 16 bases between. The germline V gene encodes CDR1 LNHDA and CDR2 SQIVND (reference sequence). This CDR3 is 13 amino acids long. DNA for the CDR3: TGTGCCAGTTTCTTCGGGGGAGTAAATGGCTACACCTTC. It encodes CASFFGGVNGYTF.

This chain uses TRBV5-1 with TRBJ2-7; 7 bases fit TRBD2. The CDR3 totals 14 residues. Trimming removed 5 bases from V and 2 bases from J; junction bases left unmatched: 7. CDR1 SGHRS and CDR2 YFSETQ come from the germline V gene. Here the CDR3 reads CASSYGTKTYEQYF. In nucleotides, the CDR3 is TGCGCCAGCAGTTATGGGACTAAAACCTACGAGCAGTACTTC.